The entry below gives a single T cell receptor beta chain sequence along with its context. The antigen remains undetermined. The sample belongs to a study of cytomegalovirus exposure and HLA in healthy donors. Whole-study findings and limits: The study designated around 150 TCR beta chains cytomegalovirus-associated. Immune exposure information comprised only CMV serostatus.

The CDR3 has 13 amino acids. The germline V gene encodes CDR1 LNHDA and CDR2 SQIVND (reference sequence). V was pared by 1 base and J by 4 bases, with 8 bases between. Vbeta (60) and Jbeta (13) primers were used in the PCR. Here immunoSEQ multiplex PCR was the method, and the copy in TCRdb shows in-frame clones only, minus some. This sample has some 190,000 clones, with 60% to 80% found just once. The chain couples TRBV19 to TRBJ2-7; D possibly corresponds to TRBD2 (6 bases). Source material: PBMCs. The source of this sequence is a woman younger than 45 in good health and CMV-seropositive. The CDR3 protein is CASSIGLAYEQYF. The DNA for the CDR3 is TGTGCCAGTAGTATAGGGCTAGCGTACGAGCAGTACTTC.